This T cell receptor beta chain comes out of a study of beta chain features in type 1 diabetes. Study results and limitations: Type 1 diabetes patients had TCRB CDR3s that were shorter (moderately but significantly so) in all four CD4+ subsets.

Germline V gene lookup returns CDR1 LNHDA and CDR2 SQIVND (reference sequence). This CDR3 contains 14 residues. The table lists this clone with a few counts. Its antigen remains unidentified. At one boundary the junction diverges from the germline segment, which might be a read error. It was one heparinised blood draw, averaging about 120 mL, that each donor gave. Expressed TCRB transcripts got sequenced, as all isolated RNA was reverse transcribed. Using immunoSEQ multiplex PCR, the repertoire was profiled, and TCRdb retains in-frame clones only, with some absent. This table has about 160,000 clones, 6.5% to 10% appearing once.

The source is a woman aged 18 to 35 with type 1 diabetes. The chain employs TRBV19 and TRBJ1-1, with 9 bases lining up with TRBD1. Sequenced: central memory CD4+ T cells from blood. The CDR3 region is CASSLGQGNSEAFF. The CDR3 DNA sequence: TGTGCCAGTAGCCTCGGACAGGGGAACTCTGAAGCTTTCTTT.